The rows below give T cell receptor beta chains drawn from one sample of a study of radiotherapy plus CTLA-4 blockade in lung cancer. Method: immunoSEQ multiplex PCR; TCRdb's copy keeps in-frame clones and lacks some. The sample consists of about 62,000 clones, around 76% of them appearing once. Sequenced material: peripheral blood, taken from a patient treated with radiotherapy plus ipilimumab. The source of these receptors is a human donor with non-small cell lung cancer who had a complete response to radiotherapy plus ipilimumab. CDR3s include the opening cysteine and the closing phenylalanine or tryptophan. Fields, in order: J gene, clone size, D gene, V gene, CDR3 protein, CDR3 DNA. D genes are given only for firm matches. Clone size is given for some rows only: seen once, a few or many times, or a class if the clone is expanded.

TRBJ1-6	.	.	TRBV11-2	CASSSGGQNNSPLHF	TGTGCCAGCAGCTCGGGGGGACAAAATAATTCACCCCTCCACTTT
TRBJ1-2	.	TRBD1	TRBV4-1	CASSSPGQKNGYTF	TGCGCCAGCAGCTCCCCGGGACAGAAAAATGGCTACACCTTC
TRBJ2-3	.	TRBD1	TRBV7-2	CASSYSPTGDTQYF	TGTGCCAGCAGCTATTCGCCGACAGGGGATACGCAGTATTTT
TRBJ2-5	.	TRBD2	TRBV5-1	CASSWEGFQETQYF	TGCGCCAGCAGCTGGGAGGGATTCCAAGAGACCCAGTACTTC
TRBJ2-2	.	.	TRBV5-4	CASRLTLSTGELFF	TGTGCCAGCAGACTAACTCTAAGCACCGGGGAGCTGTTTTTT
TRBJ1-3	.	.	TRBV9	CASGAEPTGFGNTIYF	TGTGCCAGCGGCGCGGAGCCGACAGGATTCGGAAACACCATATATTTT
TRBJ1-3	few	.	TRBV7-2	CASSTQQGSRNTIYF	TGTGCCAGCAGCACCCAACAGGGATCTCGAAACACCATATATTTT
TRBJ1-2	.	.	TRBV7-2	CASSQARGSGYGYTF	TGTGCCAGCAGTCAGGCCAGGGGCTCCGGCTATGGCTACACCTTC
TRBJ2-7	.	TRBD1	TRBV7-2	CASSLDRGLYEQYF	TGTGCCAGCAGCCTCGACAGGGGGCTGTACGAGCAGTACTTC
TRBJ1-1	.	.	TRBV7-2	CASSFRAGTEAFF	TGTGCCAGCAGCTTCCGGGCGGGCACTGAAGCTTTCTTT
TRBJ1-2	.	TRBD1	TRBV10-3	CAINPTPTGAYYGYTF	TGTGCCATCAATCCTACCCCGACAGGGGCGTACTATGGCTACACCTTC
TRBJ1-5	.	.	TRBV27	CASSPSVRGQPQHF	TGTGCCAGCAGTCCTTCCGTACGGGGGCAGCCCCAGCATTTT
TRBJ2-7	.	TRBD1	TRBV9	CASSLDRAEQYF	TGTGCCAGCAGCTTGGACAGGGCCGAGCAGTACTTC
TRBJ2-3	.	TRBD2	TRBV11-2	CASSSGLEDADTQYF	TGTGCCAGCAGCTCGGGACTAGAGGACGCCGATACGCAGTATTTT
TRBJ1-5	few	TRBD1	TRBV4-3	CASSQRDSTVLEPQHF	TGCGCCAGCAGCCAGCGGGACAGTACGGTTTTGGAGCCCCAGCATTTT
TRBJ1-2	.	.	TRBV6-5	CASRPQGFGYTF	TGTGCCAGCAGACCCCAGGGGTTTGGCTACACCTTC
TRBJ2-3	few	TRBD2	TRBV7-8	CASSLAGTSGVSDTQYF	TGTGCCAGCAGCTTAGCGGGGACTAGCGGGGTCTCAGATACGCAGTATTTT